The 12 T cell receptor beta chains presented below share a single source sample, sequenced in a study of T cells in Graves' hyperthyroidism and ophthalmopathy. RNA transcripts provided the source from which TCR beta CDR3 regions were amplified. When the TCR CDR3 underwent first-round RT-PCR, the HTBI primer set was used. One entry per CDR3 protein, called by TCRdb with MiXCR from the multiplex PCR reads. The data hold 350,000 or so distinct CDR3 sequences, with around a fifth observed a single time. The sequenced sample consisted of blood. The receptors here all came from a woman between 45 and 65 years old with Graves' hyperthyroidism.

CDR3 nucleotides: TGTGCCAGCAGTTACGGACGGATAAACTATGGCTACACCTTC. This translates into CASSYGRINYGYTF. This rearrangement joins TRBV6-5 to TRBJ1-2; D not certain. Germline values: CDR1 MNHEY, CDR2 SVGAGI. CDR3 length: 14 residues. V was shortened by 2 bases and J by 2 bases, with 9 bases between the two germline ends.

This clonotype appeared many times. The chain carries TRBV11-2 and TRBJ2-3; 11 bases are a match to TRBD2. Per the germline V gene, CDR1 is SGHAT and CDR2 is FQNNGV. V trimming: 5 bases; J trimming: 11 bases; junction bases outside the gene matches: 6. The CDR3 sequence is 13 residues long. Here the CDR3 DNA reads TGTGCCAGCAGCCCTCGGACTAGCGGGTGGCAGTATTTT. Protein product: CASSPRTSGWQYF.

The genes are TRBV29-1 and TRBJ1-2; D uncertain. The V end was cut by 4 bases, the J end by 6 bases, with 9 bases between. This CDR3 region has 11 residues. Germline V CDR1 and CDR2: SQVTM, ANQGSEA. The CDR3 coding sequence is TGCAGCGTTGGGAAGGGCCATGGCTACACCTTC. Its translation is CSVGKGHGYTF. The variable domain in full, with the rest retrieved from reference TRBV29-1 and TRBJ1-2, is SAVISQKPSRDICQRGTSLTIQCQVDSQVTMMFWYRQQPGQSLTLIATANQGSEATYESGFVIDKFPISRPNLTFSTLTVSNMSPEDSSIYLCSVGKGHGYTFGSGTRLTVV.

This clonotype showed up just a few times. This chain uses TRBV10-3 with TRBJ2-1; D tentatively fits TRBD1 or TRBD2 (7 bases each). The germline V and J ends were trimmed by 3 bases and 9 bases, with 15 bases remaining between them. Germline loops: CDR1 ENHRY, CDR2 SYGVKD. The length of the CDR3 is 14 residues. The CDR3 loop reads CAISDQGGSTEQFF. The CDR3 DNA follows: TGTGCCATCAGTGACCAGGGGGGGTCCACTGAGCAGTTCTTC.

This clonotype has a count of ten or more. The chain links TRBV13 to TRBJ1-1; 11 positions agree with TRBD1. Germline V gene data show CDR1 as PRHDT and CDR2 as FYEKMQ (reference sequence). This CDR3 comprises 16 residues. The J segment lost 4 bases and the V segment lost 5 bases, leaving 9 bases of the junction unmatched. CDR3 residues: CASSPGTGGGVTEAFF. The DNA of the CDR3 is TGTGCCAGCAGCCCCGGGACAGGGGGAGGCGTCACTGAAGCTTTCTTT.

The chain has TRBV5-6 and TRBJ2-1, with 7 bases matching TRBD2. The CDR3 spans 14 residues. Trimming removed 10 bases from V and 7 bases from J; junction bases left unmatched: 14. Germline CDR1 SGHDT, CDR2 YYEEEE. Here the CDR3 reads CAVSGANAENEQFF. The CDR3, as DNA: TGTGCCGTAAGCGGGGCGAACGCCGAAAATGAGCAGTTCTTC.

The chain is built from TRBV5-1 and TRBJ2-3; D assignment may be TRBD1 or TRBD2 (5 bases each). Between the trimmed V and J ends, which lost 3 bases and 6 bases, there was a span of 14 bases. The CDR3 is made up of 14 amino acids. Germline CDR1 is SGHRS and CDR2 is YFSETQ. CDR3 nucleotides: TGCGCCAGCAGCTCCGGGACCCCCCTGGATACGCAGTATTTT. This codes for CASSSGTPLDTQYF.

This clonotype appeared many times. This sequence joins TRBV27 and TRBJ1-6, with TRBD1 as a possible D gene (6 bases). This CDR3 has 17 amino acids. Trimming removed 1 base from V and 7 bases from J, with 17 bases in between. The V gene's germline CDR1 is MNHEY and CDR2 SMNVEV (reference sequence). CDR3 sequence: CASSLWRTVNSNSPLHF. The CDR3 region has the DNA TGTGCCAGCAGTTTATGGAGGACAGTCAACTCCAATTCACCCCTCCACTTT.

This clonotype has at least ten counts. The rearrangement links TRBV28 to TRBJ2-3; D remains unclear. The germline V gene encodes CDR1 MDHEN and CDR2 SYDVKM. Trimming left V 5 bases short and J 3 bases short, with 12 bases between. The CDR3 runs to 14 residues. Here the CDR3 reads CASSKVRYTDTQYF. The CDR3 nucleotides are TGTGCCAGCAGTAAGGTCCGCTATACAGATACGCAGTATTTT. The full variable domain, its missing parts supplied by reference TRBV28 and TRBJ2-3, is DVKVTQSSRYLVKRTGEKVFLECVQDMDHENMFWYRQDPGLGLRLIYFSYDVKMKEKGDIPEGYSVSREKKERFSLILESASTNQTSMYLCASSKVRYTDTQYFGPGTRLTVL.

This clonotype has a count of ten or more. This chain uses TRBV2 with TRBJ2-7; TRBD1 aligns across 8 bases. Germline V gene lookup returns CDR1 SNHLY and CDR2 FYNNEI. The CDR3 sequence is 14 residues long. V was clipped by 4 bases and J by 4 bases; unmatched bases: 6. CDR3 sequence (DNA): TGTGCCAGCAGTGCCCTGACAGGGGCGTACGAGCAGTACTTC. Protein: CASSALTGAYEQYF.

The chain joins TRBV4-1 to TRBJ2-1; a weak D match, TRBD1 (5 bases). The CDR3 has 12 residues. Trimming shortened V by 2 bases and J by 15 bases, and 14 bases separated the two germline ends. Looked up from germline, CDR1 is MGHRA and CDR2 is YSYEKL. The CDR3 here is CASSQPQGVRFF. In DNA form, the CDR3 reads TGCGCCAGCAGCCAACCTCAGGGTGTACGGTTCTTC.

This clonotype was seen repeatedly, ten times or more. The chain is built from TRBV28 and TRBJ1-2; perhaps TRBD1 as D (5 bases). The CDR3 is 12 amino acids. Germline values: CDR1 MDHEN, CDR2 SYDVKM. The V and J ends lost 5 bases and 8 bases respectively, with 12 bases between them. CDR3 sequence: CASSNRAGGYTF. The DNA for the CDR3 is TGTGCCAGCAGTAATCGGGCAGGGGGCTACACCTTC.